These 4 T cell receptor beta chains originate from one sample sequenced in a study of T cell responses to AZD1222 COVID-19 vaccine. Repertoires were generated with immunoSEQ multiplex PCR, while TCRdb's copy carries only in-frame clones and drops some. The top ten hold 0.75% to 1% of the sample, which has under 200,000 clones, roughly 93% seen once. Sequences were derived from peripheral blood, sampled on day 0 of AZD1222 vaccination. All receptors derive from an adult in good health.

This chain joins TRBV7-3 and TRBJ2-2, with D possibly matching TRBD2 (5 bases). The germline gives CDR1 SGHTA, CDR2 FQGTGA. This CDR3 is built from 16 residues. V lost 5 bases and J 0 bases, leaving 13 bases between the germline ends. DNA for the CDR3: TGTGCCAGCAGCCCCTCCGGGGTTCCGAACACCGGGGAGCTGTTTTTT. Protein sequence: CASSPSGVPNTGELFF. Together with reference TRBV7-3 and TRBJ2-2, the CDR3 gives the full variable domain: GAGVSQTPSNKVTEKGKYVELRCDPISGHTALYWYRQSLGQGPEFLIYFQGTGAADDSGLPNDRFFAVRPEGSVSTLKIQRTERGDSAVYLCASSPSGVPNTGELFFGEGSRLTVL.

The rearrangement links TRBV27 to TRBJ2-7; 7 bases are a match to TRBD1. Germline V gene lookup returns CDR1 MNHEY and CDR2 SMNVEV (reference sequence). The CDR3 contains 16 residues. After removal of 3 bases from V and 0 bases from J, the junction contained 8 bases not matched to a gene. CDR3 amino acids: CASSFSGGESSYEQYF. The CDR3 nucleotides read TGTGCCAGCAGTTTCTCAGGGGGTGAGAGCTCCTACGAGCAGTACTTC.

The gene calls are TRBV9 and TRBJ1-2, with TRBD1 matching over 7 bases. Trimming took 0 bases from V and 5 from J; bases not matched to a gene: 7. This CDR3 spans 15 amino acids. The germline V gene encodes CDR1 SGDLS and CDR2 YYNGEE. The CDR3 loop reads CASSVDDRARYGYTF. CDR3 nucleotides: TGTGCCAGCAGCGTAGACGACAGGGCTCGGTATGGCTACACCTTC.

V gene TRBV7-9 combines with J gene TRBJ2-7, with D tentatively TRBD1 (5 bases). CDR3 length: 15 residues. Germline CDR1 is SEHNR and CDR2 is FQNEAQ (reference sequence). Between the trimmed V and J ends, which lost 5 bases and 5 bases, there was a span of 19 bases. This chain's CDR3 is CASSLRQGTYHEQYF. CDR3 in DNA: TGTGCCAGCAGCCTTCGGCAGGGAACTTACCACGAGCAGTACTTC. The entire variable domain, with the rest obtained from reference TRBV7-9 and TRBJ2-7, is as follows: DTGVSQNPRHKITKRGQNVTFRCDPISEHNRLYWYRQTLGQGPEFLTYFQNEAQLEKSRLLSDRFSAERPKGSFSTLEIQRTEQGDSAMYLCASSLRQGTYHEQYFGPGTRLTVT.